The 27 T cell receptor beta chains below were found in one sample sequenced in a study of human T cells and chemical hapten exposure. Stated time point: pre-sensitization, week 0. The treatment is: therapeutic diphenylcyclopropenone sensitization with weekly scalp DPC. TCRdb fed the RACE reads into MiXCR, producing one record per CDR3 protein. The sample consists of about 93,000 distinct CDR3 sequences, around 7.9% of them appearing once. Specimen: whole blood, collected in connection with sensitization to the hapten diphenylcyclopropenone (DPC). Receptor source: a middle-aged man with alopecia areata. Some clones in this sample may be carry-over from other donors' samples.

The rearrangement joins TRBV18 to TRBJ1-1; 7 positions agree with TRBD1. V was pared by 1 base and J by 0 bases, with 14 bases of the junction left unmatched. CDR1 is KGHSH and CDR2 is LQKENI in the germline V gene. The CDR3 length is 19 residues. CDR3 sequence (DNA): TGTGCCAGCTCACCACTGCGGATAGGACAGGTTACTATGAACACTGAAGCTTTCTTT. Residues: CASSPLRIGQVTMNTEAFF.

The V and J genes are TRBV12-3 or TRBV12-4 and TRBJ2-1; 12 nucleotides agree with TRBD2. The CDR3 covers 13 residues. Trimming at V came to 6 bases and at J to 16 bases, leaving 10 bases not matched to a gene. CDR3 region: CASSPDRTSGEFF. As DNA, the CDR3 is TGTGCCAGCAGCCCAGATAGGACTAGCGGGGAATTCTTC.

Only a few counts were recorded for this clonotype. The chain joins TRBV25-1 to TRBJ2-7; 10 bases align to TRBD1. CDR3 length equals 15 residues. V shed 2 bases and J 2 bases; nucleotides not matched to a gene: 3. From germline, CDR1 is MGHDK and CDR2 SYGVNS. CDR3: CASSEPGQGTYEQYF. The CDR3 nucleotides are TGTGCCAGCAGTGAACCGGGACAGGGGACCTACGAGCAGTACTTC.

The chain is built from TRBV20-1 and TRBJ2-3; D not resolved. The CDR3 is 15 amino acids. CDR1 is DFQATT and CDR2 is SNEGSKA in the germline V gene (reference sequence). Trimming shortened V by 5 bases and J by 1 base, and 16 bases separated the two germline ends. CDR3 DNA sequence: TGCAGTGCTTCGACACAACGACCGGGCACAGATACGCAGTATTTT. It specifies CSASTQRPGTDTQYF.

The CDR3 region has the DNA TGTGCCAGCAGCCAAGTAATGGGTAGAGCGAACACCGGGGAGCTGTTTTTT. Translation gives CASSQVMGRANTGELFF. The chain couples TRBV14 to TRBJ2-2; the D is unclear. Germline assignment: CDR1 SGHDN and CDR2 FVKESK. The CDR3 contains 17 residues. V lost 1 base and J lost 0, with 12 bases in between.

This clonotype was observed a handful of times. The chain uses TRBV6-2 or TRBV6-3 and TRBJ2-7, with 10 bases matching TRBD2. The J segment lost 3 bases and the V segment lost 6 bases, leaving 8 bases of the junction unmatched. This CDR3 region has 15 residues. Looked up from germline, CDR1 is MNHEY and CDR2 is SVGEGT. The CDR3 loop reads CASRTWTSGSYEQYF. The CDR3 coding sequence is TGTGCCAGCAGGACTTGGACTAGCGGAAGCTACGAGCAGTACTTC.

The rearrangement links TRBV4-2 to TRBJ2-6; TRBD1 aligns across 7 bases. V shed 0 bases, J shed 0 bases, and the junction held 5 bases outside the gene matches. CDR3 length: 18 residues. Germline assignment: CDR1 LGHNA and CDR2 YNFKEQ. The CDR3 reads CASSQEGGLISGANVLTF. CDR3 coding DNA: TGTGCCAGCAGCCAAGAAGGGGGCCTCATCTCTGGGGCCAACGTCCTGACTTTC.

The CDR3 sequence: CASSQDTDRARFDSPLHF. The DNA of the CDR3 is TGTGCCAGCAGCCAAGACACCGACAGGGCACGATTCGATTCACCCCTCCACTTT. The chain is built from TRBV4-2 and TRBJ1-6; 7 bases map to TRBD1. CDR3 length: 18 amino acids. Germline loops: CDR1 LGHNA, CDR2 YNFKEQ. Unmatched junction bases numbered 13, after V lost 0 bases and J lost 8 bases.

This clonotype was counted a few times. Written as DNA, the CDR3 is TGTGCCAGCAGCTTACTAGACCCAGAACTACCTAATGAAAAACTGTTTTTT. It translates to CASSLLDPELPNEKLFF. The chain has TRBV7-9 and TRBJ1-4; no definite D call. Germline CDR1 and CDR2: SEHNR and FQNEAQ (reference sequence). The CDR3 contains 17 residues. The V gene lost 2 bases and the J gene lost 3 bases, with 16 bases spanning the gap.

The rearrangement joins TRBV6-2 or TRBV6-3 to TRBJ2-1; no definite D call. The CDR3 covers 14 residues. V lost 6 bases and J lost 6, with 15 bases in between. Germline CDR1 is MNHEY and CDR2 is SVGEGT. The CDR3, as DNA: TGTGCCAGCAGCCCCCCGGGCCAGCGCAATGAGCAGTTCTTC. It translates to CASSPPGQRNEQFF.

On this clonotype itself: This may arise from a read error, as a much more abundant clone is one base away. The genes are TRBV7-3 and TRBJ2-5, with D perhaps TRBD1 (6 bases). CDR3 length equals 16 residues. CDR1 and CDR2 from the germline V gene are SGHTA and FQGTGA. The CDR3 protein is CSSSLNGPRRGETQYF. The CDR3 coding sequence is TGTTCCAGCAGCTTAAACGGCCCCCGTAGGGGGGAGACCCAGTACTTC.

This clonotype was detected many times. The chain has TRBV21-1 and TRBJ2-7; the D call in the table, TRBD1, was not verified against the DNA. TRBV21-1 is marked as a pseudogene. This CDR3 has 13 residues. The CDR3 DNA sequence: TGTGCCAGCTATGGGGGACAGGGGGGCGAGCAGTACGTC. Amino acids: CASYGGQGGEQYV.

The chain links TRBV7-2 to TRBJ2-2; a possible D gene is TRBD1 (5 bases). CDR1 is SGHTA, CDR2 FQGNSA, per germline. The germline V and J ends were trimmed by 8 bases and 1 base, with 14 bases remaining between them. The CDR3 length is 15 residues. The CDR3 is CASAMAGRNTGELFF. CDR3 nucleotides: TGTGCCAGCGCAATGGCAGGGCGGAACACCGGGGAGCTGTTTTTT.

This clonotype came up many times. The J gene is TRBJ2-3, the V gene TRBV4-3; D unclear. The germline V gene has CDR1 LGHNA and CDR2 YSLEER. The V and J ends lost 2 bases and 4 bases respectively, with 13 bases between them. CDR3 size: 15 residues. CDR3 residues: CASSQTDGLADTQYF. The CDR3, as DNA: TGCGCCAGCAGCCAAACGGACGGTTTGGCAGATACGCAGTATTTT.

The chain carries TRBV29-1 and TRBJ2-3; D perhaps matches TRBD1 (6 bases). Germline loops: CDR1 SQVTM, CDR2 ANQGSEA. This CDR3 region has 14 residues. V lost 3 bases and J 3 bases, leaving 13 bases between the germline ends. The CDR3 nucleotides are TGCAGCGTTGAGGGGGCCGAAGAAACAGATACGCAGTATTTT. It is translated as CSVEGAEETDTQYF.

This clonotype has a handful of counts. The J gene is TRBJ2-3, the V gene TRBV11-2, with 7 bases identical to TRBD2. The V segment lost 4 bases and the J segment 4 bases; nucleotides outside the gene matches: 5. CDR1 is SGHAT and CDR2 is FQNNGV in the germline V gene. The CDR3 is 14 residues long. This chain's CDR3 is CASSYWTRSDTQYF. The CDR3 nucleotides are TGTGCCAGCAGCTACTGGACTAGATCAGATACGCAGTATTTT.

This clonotype was recorded a few times. This rearrangement joins TRBV12-3 or TRBV12-4 to TRBJ1-5, with D unclear. The CDR3 has 17 residues. Trimming took off 1 base at V and 0 bases at J, with 13 bases between the two ends. The CDR3 here is CASSLDAGSYSNQPQHF. The CDR3 bases are TGTGCCAGCAGTTTAGATGCGGGGTCTTATAGCAATCAGCCCCAGCATTTT.

The chain has TRBV6-5 and TRBJ1-2; D is undetermined. CDR1 and CDR2 from the germline V gene are MNHEY and SVGAGI. This CDR3 is built from 15 residues. V lost 0 bases, J lost 4 bases, and 12 bases lay in between. Here the CDR3 reads CASSYSGRTSYGYTF. The CDR3, as DNA: TGTGCCAGCAGTTACTCTGGCAGAACGAGCTATGGCTACACCTTC.

This clonotype was counted only a few times. J is TRBJ2-7 and V is TRBV6-2 or TRBV6-3; D might be TRBD1 (6 bases). This CDR3 has 14 amino acids. The V and J ends lost 8 bases and 3 bases respectively, with 17 bases between them. Germline V gene data show CDR1 as MNHEY and CDR2 as SVGEGT. The CDR3 reads CASSIRPGDYEQYF. CDR3 nucleotide sequence: TGTGCCAGCTCCATACGTCCAGGGGACTACGAGCAGTACTTC.

The V and J genes are TRBV10-3 and TRBJ2-3, with a weak D call TRBD2 (5 bases). The V and J ends lost 4 bases and 0 bases respectively, with 5 bases between them. The CDR3 covers 13 residues. Per the germline V gene, CDR1 is ENHRY and CDR2 is SYGVKD. The CDR3 region is CAISGTSTDTQYF. CDR3 sequence (DNA): TGTGCCATCAGTGGGACTAGCACAGATACGCAGTATTTT.

The CDR3 DNA reads as TGTGCCAGCAGCTTAGCCCAGCCTCCGGATACGCAGTATTTT. This translates into CASSLAQPPDTQYF. The V gene is TRBV7-8, the J gene TRBJ2-3; D gene unclear. Germline V gene data show CDR1 as SGHVS and CDR2 as FQNEAQ. Trimming took 0 bases from V and 6 from J, leaving 10 bases between them. This CDR3 region has 14 residues. The whole variable domain, filled in from reference TRBV7-8 and TRBJ2-3, reads GAGVSQSPRYKVAKRGQDVALRCDPISGHVSLFWYQQALGQGPEFLTYFQNEAQLDKSGLPSDRFFAERPEGSVSTLKIQRTQQEDSAVYLCASSLAQPPDTQYFGPGTRLTVL.

The genes are TRBV4-2 and TRBJ2-7; the D is unclear. The V end was cut by 5 bases, the J end by 4 bases, with 12 bases between. The CDR3 covers 13 residues. Looked up from germline, CDR1 is LGHNA and CDR2 is YNFKEQ. This chain's CDR3 is CASSEIEGYEQYF. In DNA form, the CDR3 reads TGTGCCAGCAGCGAAATTGAAGGGTACGAGCAGTACTTC.

This clonotype was seen ten or more times. The V call is TRBV27, the J call TRBJ2-5; tentative D call: TRBD2 (7 bases). V dropped 4 bases and J dropped 5 bases, with 20 bases sitting between them. This CDR3 has 16 amino acids. Germline V lookup: CDR1 MNHEY, CDR2 SMNVEV (reference sequence). CDR3 amino acids: CASSSLTGRGGETQYF. CDR3 bases: TGTGCCAGCAGTTCCCTGACAGGCCGCGGGGGCGAGACCCAGTACTTC.

The V and J genes are TRBV4-1 and TRBJ2-1, with 10 bases identical to TRBD2. The CDR3 covers 16 residues. The germline V gene encodes CDR1 MGHRA and CDR2 YSYEKL. V shed 8 bases and J 12 bases; nucleotides not matched to a gene: 19. The CDR3 bases are TGCGCCAGCGGCGAAGCCAGCGGGAGGGCCTCAGTTGGGCAGTTCTTC. It encodes CASGEASGRASVGQFF.

This clonotype was picked up many times. This chain links TRBV27 with TRBJ1-6; TRBD1 agrees at 7 bases. Germline-derived CDR1 and CDR2 are MNHEY and SMNVEV (reference sequence). Unmatched junction bases numbered 5, after V lost 9 bases and J lost 0 bases. This CDR3 has 15 residues. The CDR3 here is CASRQGSSYNSPLHF. CDR3 bases: TGTGCCAGTCGACAGGGAAGCTCCTATAATTCACCCCTCCACTTT.

In its sample, this clonotype was seen many times. The chain links TRBV5-1 to TRBJ1-2; 7 bases agree with TRBD1. Unmatched junction bases numbered 6, after V lost 5 bases and J lost 2 bases. CDR1 and CDR2 from the germline V gene are SGHRS and YFSETQ. The CDR3 length is 14 residues. The CDR3 region has the DNA TGCGCCAGCAGGGGTACAGGGGAGAACTATGGCTACACCTTC. It encodes CASRGTGENYGYTF.

The chain joins TRBV19 to TRBJ2-6, with D perhaps assigned TRBD1 or TRBD2 (6 bases each). The V end lost 6 bases, the J end lost 4 bases, and 16 bases lay between the germline ends. Germline V lookup: CDR1 LNHDA, CDR2 SQIVND (reference sequence). This CDR3 contains 16 residues. DNA of the CDR3: TGTGCCAGTAGCCCGGACAGCCTAGCGGGGGCCAACGTCCTGACTTTC. Translated: CASSPDSLAGANVLTF.